This TCR beta chain was obtained from a study of T cells after yellow fever vaccination. Whole-study results and caveats: A small share of clonotypes appeared in both CD4 and CD8 compartments.

This clonotype was seen a few times. Its antigen is not identified. One end of the junction varies from germline; a read error may be responsible. MiXCR was run by TCRdb on the 5' RACE reads, yielding one entry per CDR3 protein. This table has hundreds of thousands of distinct CDR3 sequences, roughly 4% appearing once. This CDR3 region has 17 residues. The sequenced sample was PBMCs, obtained on the day of the yellow fever booster vaccination. The chain uses TRBV12-3 or TRBV12-4 and TRBJ2-5; possibly TRBD1 for D (6 bases). The clonotype was recovered from a man aged 18 to 30 who received the YFV17D yellow fever vaccine. The CDR3, as DNA: TGTGCCAGCAGTTTAAACGAGATGGCCAGGGGCCAAGAGACCCAGCACTTC. Its protein product is CASSLNEMARGQETQHF.